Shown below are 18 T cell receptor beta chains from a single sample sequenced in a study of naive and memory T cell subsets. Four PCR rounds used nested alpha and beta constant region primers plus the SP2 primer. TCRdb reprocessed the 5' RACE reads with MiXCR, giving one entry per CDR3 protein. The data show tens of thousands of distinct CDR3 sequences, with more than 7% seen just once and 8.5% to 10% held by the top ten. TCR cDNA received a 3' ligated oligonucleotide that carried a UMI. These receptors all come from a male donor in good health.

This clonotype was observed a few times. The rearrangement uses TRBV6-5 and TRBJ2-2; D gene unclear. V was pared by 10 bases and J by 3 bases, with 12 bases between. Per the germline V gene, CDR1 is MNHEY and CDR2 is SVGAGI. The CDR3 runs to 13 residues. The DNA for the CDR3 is TGTGCCACCGAGGCAGGATACACCGGGGAGCTGTTTTTT. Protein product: CATEAGYTGELFF.

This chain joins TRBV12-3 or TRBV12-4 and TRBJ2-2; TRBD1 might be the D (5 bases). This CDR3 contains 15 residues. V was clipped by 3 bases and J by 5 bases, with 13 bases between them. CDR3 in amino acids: CASSFIWAGTGELFF. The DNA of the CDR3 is TGTGCCAGCAGTTTTATCTGGGCAGGGACCGGGGAGCTGTTTTTT.

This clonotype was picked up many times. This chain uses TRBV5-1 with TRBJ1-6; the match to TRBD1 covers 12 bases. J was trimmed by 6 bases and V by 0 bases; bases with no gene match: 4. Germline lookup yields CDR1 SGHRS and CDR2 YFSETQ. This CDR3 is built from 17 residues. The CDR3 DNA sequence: TGCGCCAGCAGCTTGGCCGGGACAGGGGGCGGTAATTCACCCCTCCACTTT. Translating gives CASSLAGTGGGNSPLHF.

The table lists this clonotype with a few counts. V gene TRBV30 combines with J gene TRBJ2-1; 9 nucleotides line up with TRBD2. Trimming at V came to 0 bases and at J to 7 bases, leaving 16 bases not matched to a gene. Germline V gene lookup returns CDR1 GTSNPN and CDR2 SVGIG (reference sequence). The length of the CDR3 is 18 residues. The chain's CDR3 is CAWSVFGVAGVTPNEQFF. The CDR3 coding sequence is TGTGCCTGGAGTGTGTTTGGAGTAGCGGGAGTGACGCCGAATGAGCAGTTCTTC.

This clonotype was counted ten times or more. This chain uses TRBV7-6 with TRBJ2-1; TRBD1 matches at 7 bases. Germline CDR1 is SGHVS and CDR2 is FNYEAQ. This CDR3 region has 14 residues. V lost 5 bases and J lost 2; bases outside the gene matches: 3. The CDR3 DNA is TGTGCCAGCAGCCAAGGGACAGCCTACAATGAGCAGTTCTTC. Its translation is CASSQGTAYNEQFF.

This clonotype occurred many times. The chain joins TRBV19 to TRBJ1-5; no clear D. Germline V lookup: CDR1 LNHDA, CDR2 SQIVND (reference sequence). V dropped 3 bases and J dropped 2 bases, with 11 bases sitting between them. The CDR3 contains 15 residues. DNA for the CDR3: TGTGCCAGTAGTATCTGGGAAGCGGGCAATCAGCCCCAGCATTTT. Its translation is CASSIWEAGNQPQHF.

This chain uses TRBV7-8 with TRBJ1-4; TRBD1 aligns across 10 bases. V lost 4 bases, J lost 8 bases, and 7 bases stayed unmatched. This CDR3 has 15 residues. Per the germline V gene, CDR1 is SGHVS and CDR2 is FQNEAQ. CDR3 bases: TGTGCCAGCAGCTCTGGGGACAGGGGTGGAGAAAAACTGTTTTTT. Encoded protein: CASSSGDRGGEKLFF.

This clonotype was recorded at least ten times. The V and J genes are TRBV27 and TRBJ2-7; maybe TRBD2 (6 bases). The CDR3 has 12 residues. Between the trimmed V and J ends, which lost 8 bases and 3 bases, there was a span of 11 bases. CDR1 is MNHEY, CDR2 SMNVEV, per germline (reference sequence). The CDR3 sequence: CASVGGNYEQYF. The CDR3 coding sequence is TGTGCCAGCGTTGGGGGGAACTACGAGCAGTACTTC.

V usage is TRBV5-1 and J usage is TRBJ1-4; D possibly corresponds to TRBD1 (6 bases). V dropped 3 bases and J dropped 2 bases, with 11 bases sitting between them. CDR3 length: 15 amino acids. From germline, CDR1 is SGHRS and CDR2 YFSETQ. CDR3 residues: CASSYQGITNEKLFF. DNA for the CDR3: TGCGCCAGCAGCTATCAGGGGATTACTAATGAAAAACTGTTTTTT.

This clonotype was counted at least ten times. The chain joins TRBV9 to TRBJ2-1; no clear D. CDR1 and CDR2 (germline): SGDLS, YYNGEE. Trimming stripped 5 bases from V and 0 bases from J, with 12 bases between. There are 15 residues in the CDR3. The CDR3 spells CASSHALSSYNEQFF. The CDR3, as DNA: TGTGCCAGCAGTCACGCACTGAGCTCCTACAATGAGCAGTTCTTC.

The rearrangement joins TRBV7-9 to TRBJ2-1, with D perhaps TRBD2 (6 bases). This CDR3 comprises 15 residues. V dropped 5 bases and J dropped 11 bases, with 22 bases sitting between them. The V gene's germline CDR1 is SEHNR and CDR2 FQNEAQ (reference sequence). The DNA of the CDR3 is TGTGCCAGCAGCCAGACTAGGGACCCGGTCGATCAGCAGTTCTTC. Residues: CASSQTRDPVDQQFF. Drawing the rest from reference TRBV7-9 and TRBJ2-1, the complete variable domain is DTGVSQNPRHKITKRGQNVTFRCDPISEHNRLYWYRQTLGQGPEFLTYFQNEAQLEKSRLLSDRFSAERPKGSFSTLEIQRTEQGDSAMYLCASSQTRDPVDQQFFGPGTRLTVL.

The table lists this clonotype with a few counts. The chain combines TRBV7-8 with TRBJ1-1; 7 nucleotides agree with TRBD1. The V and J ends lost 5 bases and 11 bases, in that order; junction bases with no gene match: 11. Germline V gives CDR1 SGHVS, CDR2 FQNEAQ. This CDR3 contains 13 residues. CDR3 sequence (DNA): TGTGCCAGCAGCACCCGACAGGGACTAAGGGCTTTCTTT. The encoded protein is CASSTRQGLRAFF.

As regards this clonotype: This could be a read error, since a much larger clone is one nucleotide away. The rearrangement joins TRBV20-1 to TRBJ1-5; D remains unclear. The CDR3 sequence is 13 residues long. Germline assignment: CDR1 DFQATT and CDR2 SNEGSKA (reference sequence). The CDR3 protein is CSAPDGLDHPQHF. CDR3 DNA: TGCAGTGCGCCGGACGGTTTAGATCACCCCCAGCATTTT.

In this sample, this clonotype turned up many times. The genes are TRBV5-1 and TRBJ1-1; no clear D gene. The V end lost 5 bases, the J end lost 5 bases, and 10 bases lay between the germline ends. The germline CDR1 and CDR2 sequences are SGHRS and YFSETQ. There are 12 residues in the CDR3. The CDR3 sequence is CASRMKRTEAFF. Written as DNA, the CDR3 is TGCGCCAGCAGGATGAAGAGAACTGAAGCTTTCTTT.

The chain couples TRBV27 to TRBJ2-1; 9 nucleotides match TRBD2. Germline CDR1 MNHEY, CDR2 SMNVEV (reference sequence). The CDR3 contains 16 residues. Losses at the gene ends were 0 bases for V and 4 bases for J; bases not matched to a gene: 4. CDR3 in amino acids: CASSLSGTSLYNEQFF. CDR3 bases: TGTGCCAGCAGTTTATCCGGGACTAGCCTGTACAATGAGCAGTTCTTC.

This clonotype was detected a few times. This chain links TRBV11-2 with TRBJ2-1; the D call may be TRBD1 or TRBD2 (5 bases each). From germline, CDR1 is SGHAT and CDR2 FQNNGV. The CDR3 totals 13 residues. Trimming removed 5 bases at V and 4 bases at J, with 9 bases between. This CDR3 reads CASSPGTYNEQFF. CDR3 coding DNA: TGTGCCAGCAGCCCCGGGACGTACAATGAGCAGTTCTTC.

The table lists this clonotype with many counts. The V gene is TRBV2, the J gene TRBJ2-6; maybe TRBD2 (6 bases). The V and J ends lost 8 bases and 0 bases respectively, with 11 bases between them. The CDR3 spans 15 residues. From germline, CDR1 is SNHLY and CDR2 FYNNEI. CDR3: CASWGGASGANVLTF. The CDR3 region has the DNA TGTGCCAGCTGGGGCGGGGCCTCTGGGGCCAACGTCCTGACTTTC.

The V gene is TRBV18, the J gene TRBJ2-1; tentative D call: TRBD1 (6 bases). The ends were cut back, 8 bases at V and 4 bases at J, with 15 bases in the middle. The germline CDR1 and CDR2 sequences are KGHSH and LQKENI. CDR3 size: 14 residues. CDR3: CASPPGAEYNEQFF. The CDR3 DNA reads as TGTGCCAGCCCTCCAGGGGCAGAATACAATGAGCAGTTCTTC.